A selection of T cell receptor beta chains follows, all from one sample in a study of cytomegalovirus exposure and HLA in healthy donors. Only in-frame clones appear in the TCRdb table, and some are missing; sequencing was by immunoSEQ multiplex PCR. In the table there are about 58,000 clones, more than 75% of which are singletons. Sequences were obtained from PBMCs. Receptor source: a man aged 18 to 29 in good health and CMV-seronegative. The CDR3 runs from the conserved cysteine through the conserved F or W. A D gene is named only where the DNA matches it firmly. A clone size is listed for some rows: how often the clone was seen (once, few, many), or a class if it is expanded.

V gene: TRBV9; clone size: -; D gene: TRBD2; J gene: TRBJ2-1; CDR3 protein: CASSVGASGYNEQFF; CDR3 DNA: TGTGCCAGCAGCGTAGGGGCTAGCGGGTACAATGAGCAGTTCTTC
V gene: TRBV5-5; clone size: -; D gene: -; J gene: TRBJ2-7; CDR3 protein: CASSLEWQGRISYEQYF; CDR3 DNA: TGTGCCAGCAGCTTGGAGTGGCAGGGAAGAATATCCTACGAGCAGTACTTC
V gene: TRBV10-3; clone size: -; D gene: TRBD2; J gene: TRBJ2-2; CDR3 protein: CAILREDGELFF; CDR3 DNA: TGTGCCATCTTGCGGGAGGACGGGGAGCTGTTTTTT
V gene: TRBV7-2; clone size: -; D gene: TRBD2; J gene: TRBJ2-7; CDR3 protein: CASSLERESHEQYF; CDR3 DNA: TGTGCCAGCAGCTTAGAGCGGGAGTCCCACGAGCAGTACTTC
V gene: TRBV5-1; clone size: -; D gene: -; J gene: TRBJ1-1; CDR3 protein: CASSIGQNTEAFF; CDR3 DNA: TGCGCCAGCAGCATCGGACAGAACACTGAAGCTTTCTTT
V gene: TRBV4-1; clone size: -; D gene: TRBD2; J gene: TRBJ2-7; CDR3 protein: CASSQAGGRGYYEQYF; CDR3 DNA: TGCGCCAGCAGCCAAGCAGGCGGGAGGGGGTACTACGAGCAGTACTTC
V gene: TRBV7-9; clone size: -; D gene: TRBD1; J gene: TRBJ1-4; CDR3 protein: CASSVGRDRGTFSEKLFF; CDR3 DNA: TGTGCCAGCAGCGTAGGCCGGGACAGGGGGACGTTTAGTGAAAAACTGTTTTTT
V gene: TRBV9; clone size: -; D gene: TRBD2; J gene: TRBJ2-3; CDR3 protein: CASSGTSGTDTQYF; CDR3 DNA: TGTGCCAGCAGCGGGACTAGCGGCACAGATACGCAGTATTTT
V gene: TRBV28; clone size: once; D gene: -; J gene: TRBJ2-3; CDR3 protein: CASSLGLGGTQYF; CDR3 DNA: TGTGCCAGCAGTTTAGGGTTGGGGGGTACGCAGTATTTT
V gene: TRBV19; clone size: once; D gene: -; J gene: TRBJ2-7; CDR3 protein: CAKKDPHARLTYEQYF; CDR3 DNA: TGTGCCAAAAAAGATCCTCACGCCAGGTTGACCTACGAGCAGTACTTC
V gene: TRBV21-1; clone size: -; D gene: -; J gene: TRBJ1-1; CDR3 protein: CASSKRGGQDTEAFF; CDR3 DNA: TGTGCCAGCAGCAAAAGGGGGGGTCAGGACACTGAAGCTTTCTTT
V gene: TRBV5-4; clone size: -; D gene: -; J gene: TRBJ2-7; CDR3 protein: CASSYRDTSSYEQYF; CDR3 DNA: TGTGCCAGCAGCTACCGGGACACAAGCTCCTACGAGCAGTACTTC
V gene: TRBV6-1; clone size: -; D gene: TRBD2; J gene: TRBJ2-7; CDR3 protein: CAGGAGAVEQYF; CDR3 DNA: TGTGCCGGCGGCGCGGGAGCGGTCGAGCAGTACTTC
V gene: TRBV2; clone size: -; D gene: -; J gene: TRBJ2-1; CDR3 protein: CASAVSREAEQFF; CDR3 DNA: TGTGCCAGCGCCGTCTCGCGGGAAGCTGAGCAGTTCTTC
V gene: TRBV19; clone size: -; D gene: TRBD2; J gene: TRBJ2-7; CDR3 protein: CASSSLLAGSDEQYF; CDR3 DNA: TGTGCCAGTAGTAGCCTACTAGCGGGATCGGACGAGCAGTACTTC
V gene: TRBV11-2; clone size: -; D gene: -; J gene: TRBJ1-2; CDR3 protein: CASTPQGRYGYTF; CDR3 DNA: TGTGCCAGCACCCCCCAGGGGCGCTATGGCTACACCTTC
V gene: TRBV28; clone size: -; D gene: TRBD2; J gene: TRBJ2-7; CDR3 protein: CASSFMSGSGIYEQYF; CDR3 DNA: TGTGCCAGCAGTTTCATGAGCGGGAGTGGTATCTACGAGCAGTACTTC
V gene: TRBV19; clone size: -; D gene: -; J gene: TRBJ2-7; CDR3 protein: CASSIAGQGVYEQYF; CDR3 DNA: TGTGCCAGTAGTATAGCGGGCCAGGGTGTCTACGAGCAGTACTTC
V gene: TRBV7-9; clone size: -; D gene: -; J gene: TRBJ1-2; CDR3 protein: CASSPYGPEVQGGYTF; CDR3 DNA: TGTGCCAGCAGCCCTTACGGGCCAGAAGTTCAGGGTGGCTACACCTTC
V gene: TRBV27; clone size: -; D gene: TRBD1; J gene: TRBJ2-7; CDR3 protein: CASSPDRGRVQYF; CDR3 DNA: TGTGCCAGCAGTCCCGACAGGGGTAGGGTGCAGTACTTC
V gene: TRBV25-1; clone size: -; D gene: TRBD2; J gene: TRBJ2-3; CDR3 protein: CASSATSGSPHTQYF; CDR3 DNA: TGTGCCAGCAGTGCAACTAGCGGGAGTCCGCATACGCAGTATTTT
V gene: TRBV18; clone size: -; D gene: -; J gene: TRBJ2-3; CDR3 protein: CASSPLGIGSGPTDTQYF; CDR3 DNA: TGTGCCAGCTCACCACTCGGGATTGGTAGCGGACCCACAGATACGCAGTATTTT
V gene: TRBV30; clone size: -; D gene: -; J gene: TRBJ1-5; CDR3 protein: CAWSARESRQPQHF; CDR3 DNA: TGTGCCTGGAGTGCCCGCGAATCACGGCAGCCCCAGCATTTT
V gene: TRBV5-5; clone size: -; D gene: -; J gene: TRBJ2-7; CDR3 protein: CASSLELLGTRIEQYF; CDR3 DNA: TGTGCCAGCAGCTTGGAGTTACTTGGGACTCGCATCGAGCAGTACTTC
V gene: TRBV27; clone size: few; D gene: TRBD2; J gene: TRBJ2-1; CDR3 protein: CASSLSALAGVYEQFF; CDR3 DNA: TGTGCCAGCAGTTTATCGGCCCTAGCGGGGGTTTATGAGCAGTTCTTC
V gene: TRBV20-1; clone size: -; D gene: -; J gene: TRBJ1-2; CDR3 protein: CSARGADGYTF; CDR3 DNA: TGCAGTGCTAGGGGGGCGGATGGCTACACCTTC
V gene: TRBV19; clone size: once; D gene: -; J gene: TRBJ2-7; CDR3 protein: CASSPATGSYEQYF; CDR3 DNA: TGTGCCAGTAGTCCCGCGACGGGGAGCTACGAGCAGTACTTC
V gene: TRBV19; clone size: -; D gene: -; J gene: TRBJ1-2; CDR3 protein: CASNPGGMYGYTF; CDR3 DNA: TGTGCCAGTAACCCCGGGGGTATGTATGGCTACACCTTC
V gene: TRBV14; clone size: once; D gene: -; J gene: TRBJ2-1; CDR3 protein: CASSQGSNEQFF; CDR3 DNA: TGTGCCAGCAGCCAAGGCAGCAATGAGCAGTTCTTC
V gene: TRBV6-5; clone size: -; D gene: TRBD1; J gene: TRBJ2-7; CDR3 protein: CASSRGQGWSYEQYF; CDR3 DNA: TGTGCCAGCAGTCGCGGACAGGGATGGTCCTACGAGCAGTACTTC
V gene: TRBV2; clone size: -; D gene: -; J gene: TRBJ2-5; CDR3 protein: CASSASSETQYF; CDR3 DNA: TGTGCCAGCAGCGCTTCGAGTGAGACCCAGTACTTC
V gene: TRBV4-1; clone size: -; D gene: TRBD2; J gene: TRBJ2-7; CDR3 protein: CASSQLAGYEQYF; CDR3 DNA: TGCGCCAGCAGCCAACTAGCGGGCTACGAGCAGTACTTC
V gene: TRBV11-2; clone size: -; D gene: -; J gene: TRBJ1-2; CDR3 protein: CASSSPRKYYGYTF; CDR3 DNA: TGTGCCAGCAGCTCCCCGCGGAAGTACTATGGCTACACCTTC
V gene: TRBV7-2; clone size: -; D gene: TRBD2; J gene: TRBJ2-3; CDR3 protein: CASSLGLAGGNTDTQYF; CDR3 DNA: TGTGCCAGCAGCTTAGGACTAGCGGGAGGGAACACAGATACGCAGTATTTT
V gene: TRBV27; clone size: -; D gene: -; J gene: TRBJ2-3; CDR3 protein: CASSLLGSTDTQYF; CDR3 DNA: TGTGCCAGCAGTTTACTCGGGAGCACAGATACGCAGTATTTT
V gene: TRBV2; clone size: -; D gene: TRBD2; J gene: TRBJ2-1; CDR3 protein: CASRLAGVYNEQFF; CDR3 DNA: TGTGCCAGCAGACTAGCGGGAGTCTACAATGAGCAGTTCTTC
V gene: TRBV15; clone size: few; D gene: -; J gene: TRBJ2-1; CDR3 protein: CATSRELAHEQFF; CDR3 DNA: TGTGCCACCAGCAGGGAACTAGCTCATGAGCAGTTCTTC
V gene: TRBV7-2; clone size: -; D gene: TRBD2; J gene: TRBJ2-1; CDR3 protein: CASSLISGSTYNEQFF; CDR3 DNA: TGTGCCAGCAGCTTAATCAGCGGGAGCACCTACAATGAGCAGTTCTTC
V gene: TRBV4-1; clone size: few; D gene: TRBD1; J gene: TRBJ2-7; CDR3 protein: CASSQTGQGYEQYF; CDR3 DNA: TGCGCCAGCAGCCAAACCGGACAGGGGTACGAGCAGTACTTC
V gene: TRBV15; clone size: -; D gene: TRBD1; J gene: TRBJ2-3; CDR3 protein: CATSRAGGTDTQYF; CDR3 DNA: TGTGCCACCAGCAGAGCAGGGGGTACAGATACGCAGTATTTT
V gene: TRBV9; clone size: -; D gene: -; J gene: TRBJ2-2; CDR3 protein: CASSVEAGFFAGELFF; CDR3 DNA: TGTGCCAGCAGCGTAGAGGCAGGCTTTTTCGCCGGGGAGCTGTTTTTT
V gene: TRBV9; clone size: -; D gene: -; J gene: TRBJ1-3; CDR3 protein: CASSVGTAASGNTIYF; CDR3 DNA: TGTGCCAGCAGCGTAGGGACTGCCGCCTCTGGAAACACCATATATTTT
V gene: TRBV27; clone size: -; D gene: TRBD2; J gene: TRBJ2-1; CDR3 protein: CASSLGTSGRTEQFF; CDR3 DNA: TGTGCCAGCAGTTTAGGGACTAGCGGGAGGACTGAGCAGTTCTTC
V gene: TRBV5-6; clone size: once; D gene: TRBD1; J gene: TRBJ2-1; CDR3 protein: CASSQGTVEQFF; CDR3 DNA: TGTGCCAGCAGCCAGGGGACAGTCGAGCAGTTCTTC
V gene: TRBV4-1; clone size: -; D gene: -; J gene: TRBJ1-4; CDR3 protein: CASSLRVTNEKLFF; CDR3 DNA: TGCGCCAGCAGCCTGCGGGTAACTAATGAAAAACTGTTTTTT
V gene: TRBV7-2; clone size: -; D gene: TRBD2; J gene: TRBJ2-1; CDR3 protein: CASSSSGSLSYNEQFF; CDR3 DNA: TGTGCCAGCAGCTCCAGCGGGAGCCTATCTTACAATGAGCAGTTCTTC
V gene: TRBV6-1; clone size: -; D gene: -; J gene: TRBJ2-1; CDR3 protein: CASSAYRDIQFF; CDR3 DNA: TGTGCCAGCAGTGCGTACCGGGACATCCAGTTCTTC
V gene: TRBV7-9; clone size: few; D gene: TRBD1; J gene: TRBJ1-5; CDR3 protein: CASSRQGGDQPQHF; CDR3 DNA: TGTGCCAGCAGCAGACAGGGGGGCGATCAGCCCCAGCATTTT
V gene: TRBV15; clone size: -; D gene: TRBD2; J gene: TRBJ2-7; CDR3 protein: CATSRDVMWQSVTSGKVEQYF; CDR3 DNA: TGTGCCACCAGCAGAGATGTTATGTGGCAGTCTGTGACTAGCGGGAAGGTCGAGCAGTACTTC
V gene: TRBV4-2; clone size: -; D gene: TRBD2; J gene: TRBJ2-1; CDR3 protein: CASSQDEAGGPSEQFF; CDR3 DNA: TGTGCCAGCAGCCAAGATGAGGCGGGAGGGCCGAGTGAGCAGTTCTTC
V gene: TRBV28; clone size: few; D gene: -; J gene: TRBJ1-5; CDR3 protein: CASSFWGENQPQHF; CDR3 DNA: TGTGCCAGCAGTTTTTGGGGGGAGAATCAGCCCCAGCATTTT
V gene: TRBV10-2; clone size: -; D gene: -; J gene: TRBJ2-3; CDR3 protein: CASRTLAWDTQYF; CDR3 DNA: TGCGCCAGCCGCACATTAGCCTGGGATACGCAGTATTTT
V gene: TRBV4-2; clone size: -; D gene: TRBD1; J gene: TRBJ1-4; CDR3 protein: CASSPGGPDEKLFF; CDR3 DNA: TGTGCCAGCAGCCCAGGGGGGCCTGATGAAAAACTGTTTTTT
V gene: TRBV7-9; clone size: -; D gene: -; J gene: TRBJ2-1; CDR3 protein: CASSLFYGGGGNEQFF; CDR3 DNA: TGTGCCAGCAGCTTATTTTATGGAGGGGGCGGGAATGAGCAGTTCTTC